The clone carrying this T cell receptor beta chain came up a few times. Trimming left V 9 bases short and J 5 bases short, with 6 bases between. This CDR3 is 10 amino acids long. These data originate in a study of T-cell memory formation after mild COVID-19. Each CDR3 protein gets one entry after TCRdb re-called the 5' RACE reads with MiXCR. The sample yields approximately 450,000 distinct CDR3 sequences, 15% to 20% seen once. Sample: PBMCs or a T cell subset sorted from them (not recorded which). The chain has TRBV12-3 or TRBV12-4 and TRBJ2-3, with D tentatively TRBD2 (6 bases). The receptor was derived from an adult woman who had mild COVID-19 (a few samples of this study predate the infection). Cell type and time point are not known. The CDR3 spells CARGGDTQYF. The CDR3 DNA is TGTGCCAGGGGGGGAGATACGCAGTATTTT.